The present entry profiles one T cell receptor beta chain with its context. Antigen unknown. These data originate in a study of T cell responses to AZD1222 COVID-19 vaccine. Measured with immunoSEQ multiplex PCR; TCRdb has only the in-frame clones, and not every one. This sample has roughly 100,000 clones, with 86% found just once. The germline gives CDR1 SGDLS, CDR2 YYNGEE. Trimming shortened V by 0 bases and J by 6 bases, and 8 bases separated the two germline ends. The CDR3 consists of 13 residues. Study-wide results and limits: All repertoire sampling was performed exclusively after the peak T cell response. Vaccination with two AZD1222 doses was followed by a rise in Spike-specific TCR breadth and depth.

The material was peripheral blood, obtained 28 days after the second dose of the MenACWY control vaccine. V and J are TRBV9 and TRBJ2-3; D gene uncertain. The TCR originated in an adult who received the MenACWY meningococcal vaccine as a control. CDR3 DNA: TGTGCCAGCAGCGTAGTTTTTGGGGATACGCAGTATTTT. Its protein is CASSVVFGDTQYF. The variable domain in full, with the rest retrieved from reference TRBV9 and TRBJ2-3, is DSGVTQTPKHLITATGQRVTLRCSPRSGDLSVYWYQQSLDQGLQFLIQYYNGEERAKGNILERFSAQQFPDLHSELNLSSLELGDSALYFCASSVVFGDTQYFGPGTRLTVL.